The rows below give T cell receptor beta chains drawn from one sample of a study of T cell responses to AZD1222 COVID-19 vaccine. Method: immunoSEQ multiplex PCR; TCRdb's copy keeps in-frame clones and lacks some. The sample gives 100,000 or so clones, around 90% of which show up once; about 1.8% is in the top ten. The material sequenced was peripheral blood, taken on day 0 of AZD1222 vaccination. The receptors here all came from an adult in good health. The CDR3 runs from the conserved cysteine through the conserved F or W. A D gene is named only where the DNA matches it firmly. Where a row states a size, it is once, few, many or the class of an expanded clone; other rows omit it.

j_gene,abundance,v_gene,d_gene,CDR3nt,CDR3aa
TRBJ1-5,NA,TRBV19,NA,TGTGCCAGTAGTATACTGGGGGGCCATCAGCCCCAGCATTTT,CASSILGGHQPQHF
TRBJ1-2,NA,TRBV28,TRBD1,TGTGCCAGCAGTTTACCGACAGGGGGCAATGGCTACACCTTC,CASSLPTGGNGYTF
TRBJ1-4,NA,TRBV11-2,NA,TGTGCCAGCAGCTTAGAGGTCTCAAAGAAGAATGAAAAACTGTTTTTT,CASSLEVSKKNEKLFF
TRBJ2-2,once,TRBV6-1,NA,TGTGCCAGCGCGGGACCGCGAGGCACCGGGGAGCTGTTTTTT,CASAGPRGTGELFF
TRBJ2-7,NA,TRBV4-2,NA,TGTGCCAGCAGCCAGTTGCGGGACGTAGGCTACGAGCAGTACTTC,CASSQLRDVGYEQYF
TRBJ2-1,NA,TRBV10-1,TRBD1,TGCGCCAGCAGTACCGGGACAGGGTATTTACATGAGCAGTTCTTC,CASSTGTGYLHEQFF
TRBJ1-6,few,TRBV5-4,NA,TGTGCCAGCAGCTTGGATGGTCTGTATAATTCACCCCTCCACTTT,CASSLDGLYNSPLHF
TRBJ1-2,NA,TRBV25-1,NA,TGTGCCAGCAGTGGATTTGACAGGTCTAACTATGGCTACACCTTC,CASSGFDRSNYGYTF
TRBJ2-1,NA,TRBV6-1,NA,TGTGCCAGCAGTGAATTAGAGGGGGAAGCGTCCAATGAGCAGTTCTTC,CASSELEGEASNEQFF
TRBJ2-1,NA,TRBV28,NA,TGTGCCAGCACCTCAATCAATGAGCAGTTCTTC,CASTSINEQFF
TRBJ1-1,NA,TRBV18,NA,TGTGCCAGCTCTCCAACAGGGATCGGAGAAGCTTTCTTT,CASSPTGIGEAFF
TRBJ2-7,NA,TRBV28,TRBD1,TGTGCCAGCAGCCCTGAGATATCCCGGACAGGGAAGCAGTACTTC,CASSPEISRTGKQYF
TRBJ2-7,NA,TRBV28,NA,TGTGCCAGCAGGGCAGAGAACTACGAGCAGTACTTC,CASRAENYEQYF
TRBJ2-2,NA,TRBV5-4,NA,TGTGCCAGCAGCAAGGAGGACCCCAGAGGGGAGCTGTTTTTT,CASSKEDPRGELFF
TRBJ1-3,NA,TRBV5-6,NA,TGTGCCAGCAGCTTGAGGAGCAGGATGGGAAACACCATATATTTT,CASSLRSRMGNTIYF
TRBJ2-1,NA,TRBV7-2,NA,TGTGCCAGCACCCCCATGGCGGGATTTGAGAATGAGCAGTTCTTC,CASTPMAGFENEQFF
TRBJ1-1,NA,TRBV30,TRBD1,TGTGCCTGGAGATGGGGACAGGGACTGAAGAACACTGAAGCTTTCTTT,CAWRWGQGLKNTEAFF
TRBJ1-4,NA,TRBV15,TRBD1,TGTGCCACCAGCACCCGGGACAGCGAAAAACTGTTTTTT,CATSTRDSEKLFF
TRBJ2-3,NA,TRBV6-2/TRBV6-3,NA,TGTGCCAGCAGTTACGGTTTGGGGGACCAAGCAGATACGCAGTATTTT,CASSYGLGDQADTQYF
TRBJ1-4,NA,TRBV6-1,NA,TGTGCCAGCAGTGAACAGGCAGGGGAATCGGAAAAACTGTTTTTT,CASSEQAGESEKLFF
TRBJ1-3,once,TRBV5-1,NA,TGCGCCAGCAGCTTGGCAGTGAGTGGAAACACCATATATTTT,CASSLAVSGNTIYF
TRBJ1-3,NA,TRBV3-1/TRBV3-2,NA,TGTGCCAGCAGCCAAGACTGGGGTAGCTCTGGAAACACCATATATTTT,CASSQDWGSSGNTIYF
TRBJ2-2,NA,TRBV9,TRBD2,TGTGCCAGCAGCGTAGCGGGGACTAGCGGGAGAGGGGAGCTGTTTTTT,CASSVAGTSGRGELFF
TRBJ2-1,NA,TRBV3-1/TRBV3-2,NA,TGTGCCAGCAGCCAGGCAGCGGCTCACAATGAGCAGTTCTTC,CASSQAAAHNEQFF
TRBJ1-5,NA,TRBV28,NA,TGTGCCAGCAGTTCCGGAGATGGGGAAGGAAGTCAGCCCCAGCATTTT,CASSSGDGEGSQPQHF
TRBJ2-7,NA,TRBV4-1,TRBD1,TGCGCCAGCAGCCACCCGGGACAGGTGTACGAGCAGTACTTC,CASSHPGQVYEQYF
TRBJ1-1,NA,TRBV24-1,TRBD1,TGTGCCACCAGCGACAGGGGCTACACTGAAGCTTTCTTT,CATSDRGYTEAFF
TRBJ2-2,NA,TRBV20-1,TRBD2,TGCAGTGCTAGTCGAGCGGGAGAAGGCACCGGGGAGCTGTTTTTT,CSASRAGEGTGELFF
TRBJ2-1,NA,TRBV24-1,NA,TGTGCCACCAGTGATGGGGTTTACAATGAGCAGTTCTTC,CATSDGVYNEQFF
TRBJ2-5,NA,TRBV4-1,TRBD2,TGCGCCAGCAGCCAAGGAAGACTAGCGGGAGGCCACAACCAAGAGACCCAGTACTTC,CASSQGRLAGGHNQETQYF
TRBJ2-3,once,TRBV28,TRBD2,TGTGCCAGCACCCTCAGGACTAGCGGGACGGATACGCAGTATTTT,CASTLRTSGTDTQYF
TRBJ1-5,NA,TRBV6-4,NA,TGTGCCAGCAGTGACTCGATGTCCTCCTGGGGTTTTCGTGGGGGCCCCCCGCATTTT,CASSDSMSSWGFRGGPPHF
TRBJ1-5,NA,TRBV2,TRBD1,TGTGCCAGCAGTTCTGAACAGGGGGCGCATCAGCCCCAGCATTTT,CASSSEQGAHQPQHF